This TCR beta chain is drawn from a study of neurological immune-mediated disorders. Many counts were recorded for this clonotype. Its antigen is not known. Study outcomes and limitations: The study found no CDR3 amino acid sequences shared by expanded clones across subjects, suggesting private repertoires in all groups. The study found the most TCR clonal expansion in HTLV-1-associated myelopathy and the least in multiple sclerosis, below healthy controls.

5'RACE employing 10-nucleotide random UMIs yielded the cDNA. TCRdb redid the calling of the 5' RACE reads with MiXCR, one entry per CDR3 protein. This repertoire shows about 84,000 distinct CDR3 sequences, about 4% found once; its top ten account for over 5.5%. The CDR3 has 16 amino acids. Germline CDR1 and CDR2: KGHSH and LQKENI. Trimming removed 1 base from V and 2 bases from J; junction bases left unmatched: 7. The time point denotes: longitudinal time-point 3. Sequenced sample: PBMCs. The chain joins TRBV18 to TRBJ1-1; TRBD1 agrees at 7 bases. This receptor was identified in a woman aged 55-70 years with multiple sclerosis. The CDR3 is CASSPREGTANTEAFF. CDR3 sequence (DNA): TGTGCCAGCTCACCACGGGAAGGGACAGCTAACACTGAAGCTTTCTTT.